Listed below are T cell receptor beta chains from one sample, sequenced in a study of chemoradiotherapy in HPV16-positive cancers. The data were produced by immunoSEQ multiplex PCR, yet TCRdb's version contains in-frame clones alone and is incomplete. The sample has about 66,000 clones, about nine tenths seen once. The sample in question was blood, obtained from a patient who underwent chemoradiotherapy. These receptors came from a human donor with HPV-associated anogenital cancer. CDR3s leave out the opening cysteine and the closing phenylalanine or tryptophan. A D gene is named only where the DNA matches it firmly.

d_gene,v_gene,j_gene,CDR3aa
NA,TRBV7-6,TRBJ2-1,ASSFIADPSYNEQF
NA,TRBV11-3,TRBJ1-4,ASSSDGKSNEKLF
NA,TRBV7-6,TRBJ2-3,ASSTSGPGTDTQY
NA,TRBV30,TRBJ1-1,AWSVTRTLRMNTEAF
NA,TRBV6-1,TRBJ1-4,ASASRPGRTEKLF
TRBD2,TRBV6-4,TRBJ2-3,ASSDGLAGSDTQY
TRBD2,TRBV7-2,TRBJ2-1,ASSLWTSGTRSYNEQF
NA,TRBV7-2,TRBJ2-4,ASRGASAIQY
NA,TRBV10-2,TRBJ2-7,ASSESLVSVYEQY
NA,TRBV5-1,TRBJ1-2,ASSLVGVGSYGYT